Only a few counts were recorded for the clone carrying this TCR beta chain. The sample originates from a study of identical twins' blood T cells. TCRdb redid the calling of the 5' RACE reads with MiXCR, one entry per CDR3 protein. The sample consists of 300,000 to 450,000 distinct CDR3 sequences, under 30% of them appearing once. The germline V and J ends were trimmed by 0 bases and 4 bases, with 10 bases remaining between them. The CDR3 sequence is 13 residues long. In germline, CDR1 is DFQATT, CDR2 SNEGSKA (reference sequence). This sequence joins TRBV20-1 and TRBJ2-7; perhaps TRBD1 as D (6 bases). This receptor was identified in a woman between 18 and 55 years old in good health. Sequences were obtained from PBMCs. In DNA, the CDR3 is TGCAGTGCTAGAGAATACAGGGCGTACGAGCAGTACTTC. Amino acids: CSAREYRAYEQYF.